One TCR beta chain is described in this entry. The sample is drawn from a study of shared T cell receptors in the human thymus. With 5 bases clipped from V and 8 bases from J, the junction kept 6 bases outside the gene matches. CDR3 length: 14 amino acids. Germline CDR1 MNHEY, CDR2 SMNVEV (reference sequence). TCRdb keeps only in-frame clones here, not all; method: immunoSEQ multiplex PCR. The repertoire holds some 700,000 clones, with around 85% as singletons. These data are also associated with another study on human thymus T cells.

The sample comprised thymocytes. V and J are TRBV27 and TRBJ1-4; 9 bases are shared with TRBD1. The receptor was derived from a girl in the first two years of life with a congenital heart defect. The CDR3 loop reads CASSVYRGREKLFF. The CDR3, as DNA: TGTGCCAGCAGTGTGTACAGGGGGCGAGAAAAACTGTTTTTT.